This T cell receptor (beta chain) was recorded in a study of early T cells in non-severe SARS-CoV-2 infection. Study background: Unsorted whole-blood RNA was sequenced in bulk, leaving chains unpaired. Whole-study results and caveats: There was a bias toward anti-spike CD8 responses in VDJdb matching, which missed private and CD4 specificities.

CDR1 is ENHRY and CDR2 is SYGVKD in the germline V gene. The CDR3 runs 15 residues. cDNA molecules, individually, were tagged with unique molecular identifiers. TCRdb ran MiXCR on the 5' RACE reads and lists one entry per CDR3 protein. The sample contains more than 50,000 distinct CDR3 sequences, 13% of which appear only once. Concerning this clonotype: Its antigen is still unknown.

The V call is TRBV10-3, the J call TRBJ1-5; a possible D gene is TRBD1 (6 bases). Sequencing was performed on whole blood, taken at baseline. The receptor was isolated from an adult who was a healthcare worker with PCR-confirmed SARS-CoV-2 infection or an uninfected control (not recorded which). DNA for the CDR3: TGTGTTAAGTCCCGGGACACCGGGTGCAATCAGCCCCAGCATTTT. This sequence encodes CVKSRDTGCNQPQHF.